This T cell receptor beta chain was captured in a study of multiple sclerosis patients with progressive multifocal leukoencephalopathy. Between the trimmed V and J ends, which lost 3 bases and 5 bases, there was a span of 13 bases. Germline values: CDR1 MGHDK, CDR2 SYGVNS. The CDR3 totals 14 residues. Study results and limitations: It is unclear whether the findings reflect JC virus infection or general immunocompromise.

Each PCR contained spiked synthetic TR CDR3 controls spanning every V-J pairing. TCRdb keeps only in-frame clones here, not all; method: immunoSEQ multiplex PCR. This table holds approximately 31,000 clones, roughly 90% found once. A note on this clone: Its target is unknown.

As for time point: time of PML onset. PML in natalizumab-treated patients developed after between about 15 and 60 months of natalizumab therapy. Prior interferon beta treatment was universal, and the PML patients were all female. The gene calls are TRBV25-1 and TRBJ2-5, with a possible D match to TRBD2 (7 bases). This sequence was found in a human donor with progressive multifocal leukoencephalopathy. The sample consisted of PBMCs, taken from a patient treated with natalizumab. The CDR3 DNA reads TGTGCCAGCAGTGACCCCGGGGGGCGGGAGACCCAGTACTTC. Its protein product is CASSDPGGRETQYF.